This entry describes one TCR beta chain. The entry originates in a study of blood T cell repertoires in COVID-19. Background on the study: Cohort 3 donors were reported recovered after two negative PCRs, clearance, or symptom resolution.

In the study's own analysis: Amplified reference gene primers provided the basis for estimating nucleated cell counts. Assay: immunoSEQ multiplex PCR; the TCRdb copy retains only in-frame clones and omits some. V, J and clone size reflect that table, while D and trimming were determined from the DNA. The table has some 220,000 clones, approximately 87% seen once. This clonotype originated in a woman in her fifties or sixties in a cohort exposed to, infected with or recovered from COVID-19 (not recorded which). The sequencing input was PBMCs or T cells enriched from blood (not recorded which).

This CDR3 is CASSVKTGNTIYF. In DNA, the CDR3 is TGTGCCAGCAGCGTAAAAACAGGGAACACCATATATTTT. The chain couples TRBV9 to TRBJ1-3; possibly TRBD1 for D (6 bases). Germline assignment: CDR1 SGDLS and CDR2 YYNGEE. V lost 1 base and J lost 7, with 9 bases in between. CDR3 length: 13 residues.